This T cell receptor beta chain appears in the sequencing data of a study of T-cell memory formation after mild COVID-19. Whole-study findings and limits: Clones that contracted clustered mainly in CM and EM if CD4+ and in EMRA if CD8+. The authors did not confirm SARS-CoV-2 specificity of second-wave clones peaking day 37. Cross-reactive memory apparently joined, as some responding clones appeared in pre-infection memory. CD4/CD8 balance characterized clones contracting day 15 to 85, and CD4+ skew characterized later expanders.

Concerning this clonotype itself: The antigen is unknown.

TCRdb re-analysed the 5' RACE reads in MiXCR, keeping a single row per CDR3 protein. The table records 350,000 to 450,000 distinct CDR3 sequences, roughly 24% of them present only once. Trimming pared 7 bases from V and 4 bases from J, leaving 19 bases between. The CDR3 covers 15 residues. Germline loops: CDR1 LGHNA, CDR2 YSLEER. Material: PBMCs or a T cell subset sorted from them (not recorded which). The clonotype originates from an adult woman who had mild COVID-19 (a few samples of this study predate the infection). Cell type and time point are not known. The chain combines TRBV4-3 with TRBJ1-2; D is unresolved. Here the CDR3 reads CASTLFRTESYGYTF. Here the CDR3 DNA reads TGCGCCAGCACCCTATTTCGTACCGAGTCCTATGGCTACACCTTC.